This TCR beta chain derives from a study of cytomegalovirus exposure and HLA in healthy donors. This CDR3 spans 15 amino acids. The V gene lost 3 bases and the J gene lost 0 bases, with 11 bases spanning the gap. Germline V gene lookup returns CDR1 SGHRS and CDR2 YFSETQ. The PCR contained 60 Vbeta and 13 Jbeta primers. Assay: immunoSEQ multiplex PCR; the TCRdb copy retains only in-frame clones and omits some. This sample has about 190,000 clones, with roughly 77% found just once. This chain joins TRBV5-1 and TRBJ2-3; no definite D call. The specimen was PBMCs. This receptor was taken from a man aged 25-45 years in good health and CMV-seropositive. CDR3 sequence reads: CASSSDSLSTDTQYF. The CDR3 region has the DNA TGCGCCAGCAGCTCCGACTCGCTGAGCACAGATACGCAGTATTTT.